This note documents a single T cell receptor (beta chain) sequence. Its antigen is currently unknown. The method was immunoSEQ multiplex PCR; TCRdb's version includes in-frame clones alone and lacks a portion of them. This sample has about 530,000 clones, with around 79% found just once. This CDR3 comprises 14 residues. Per the germline V gene, CDR1 is LGHNA and CDR2 is YSLEER. Losses at the gene ends were 1 base for V and 7 bases for J; bases not matched to a gene: 3. This specimen comes from a study of shared clonotypes between healthy human individuals. General study points: How much donors shared clonotypes was expected to be affected by sequencing depth.

Sequenced material: PBMCs. This chain uses TRBV4-3 with TRBJ1-4; 7 bases agree with TRBD1. This TCR came from a woman aged 40 to 50 in good health. Some clones in this sample may be carry-over from other donors' samples. The CDR3 nucleotides read TGCGCCAGCAGCCAAGGACAGGGAAGTGAAAAACTGTTTTTT. Translated, it gives CASSQGQGSEKLFF.